Following are 15 T cell receptor beta chains from one sample sequenced in a study of neurological immune-mediated disorders. The time point was: longitudinal time-point 3. Via MiXCR, TCRdb re-called the 5' RACE reads, giving one row per CDR3 protein. The sample records fewer than 85,000 distinct CDR3 sequences, under 4.5% being singletons. The specimen sequenced was PBMCs. These receptors all come from a woman in her sixties with multiple sclerosis.

This clonotype was counted many times. This sequence joins TRBV24-1 and TRBJ2-1, with no clear D. Trimming pared 6 bases from V and 0 bases from J, leaving 5 bases between. This CDR3 comprises 13 residues. Germline CDR1 KGHDR, CDR2 SFDVKD. The DNA for the CDR3 is TGTGCCACCAGTTTGACCTCCTACAATGAGCAGTTCTTC. Its protein product is CATSLTSYNEQFF.

This clonotype has a count of ten or more. The rearrangement joins TRBV7-2 to TRBJ1-5; D may be TRBD1 (6 bases). Trimming cost V 7 bases and J 5 bases, with 15 bases left between them. Germline assignment: CDR1 SGHTA and CDR2 FQGNSA. The CDR3 has 14 residues. CDR3 in amino acids: CASTRGHADQPQHF. CDR3 nucleotides: TGTGCCAGCACCCGGGGACACGCCGATCAGCCCCAGCATTTT.

This clonotype was counted many times. The CDR3 region is CASSFLQLNEQFF. The CDR3 region has the DNA TGTGCCAGCAGCTTCCTGCAGCTCAATGAGCAGTTCTTC. This rearrangement joins TRBV11-2 to TRBJ2-1; D call uncertain. The V gene lost 3 bases and the J gene lost 6 bases, with 9 bases spanning the gap. Looked up from germline, CDR1 is SGHAT and CDR2 is FQNNGV. The CDR3 contains 13 residues.

This clonotype showed up many times. The chain uses TRBV29-1 and TRBJ2-1; the match to TRBD2 covers 10 bases. The trim removed 3 bases at V and 8 bases at J, leaving 13 bases unmatched. This CDR3 has 16 residues. Germline CDR1 SQVTM, CDR2 ANQGSEA. Written as DNA, the CDR3 is TGCAGCGTTGATTATTGGAATAGCGGGGGGTTCGATGAGCAGTTCTTC. Protein product: CSVDYWNSGGFDEQFF.

This clonotype was picked up many times. The chain combines TRBV5-1 with TRBJ1-5; tentative D call: TRBD1 (5 bases). The V gene's germline CDR1 is SGHRS and CDR2 YFSETQ. The ends were cut back, 3 bases at V and 1 base at J, with 8 bases in the middle. CDR3 length: 14 residues. CDR3 DNA: TGCGCCAGCAGCTCAGGGATAAGCAATCAGCCCCAGCATTTT. This translates into CASSSGISNQPQHF.

This clonotype came up many times. Sequence at one end of the junction differs from germline and may be a read error. The chain combines TRBV9 with TRBJ2-3; D may be TRBD2 (6 bases). CDR1 is SGDLS and CDR2 is YYNGEE in the germline V gene. This CDR3 has 12 residues. CDR3 sequence (DNA): TGTGCCAGCAGTGCAACTCCGGGAGCCCCCTTTTTT. It is translated as CASSATPGAPFF.

This clonotype has a count of ten or more. The V gene is TRBV7-2, the J gene TRBJ2-5; no clear D. This CDR3 has 12 amino acids. Germline V gives CDR1 SGHTA, CDR2 FQGNSA. V dropped 5 bases and J dropped 0 bases, with 4 bases sitting between them. CDR3 amino acids: CASSQYQETQYF. DNA of the CDR3: TGTGCCAGCAGCCAGTACCAAGAGACCCAGTACTTC. Drawing the rest from reference TRBV7-2 and TRBJ2-5, the complete variable domain is GAGVSQSPSNKVTEKGKDVELRCDPISGHTALYWYRQSLGQGLEFLIYFQGNSAPDKSGLPSDRFSAERTGGSVSTLTIQRTQQEDSAVYLCASSQYQETQYFGPGTRLLVL.

This clonotype was observed a few times. This sequence joins TRBV6-1 and TRBJ2-7; D is perhaps TRBD1 (6 bases). In germline, CDR1 is MNHNS, CDR2 SASEGT. V lost 11 bases, J lost 3 bases, and 17 bases lay in between. The CDR3 has 13 residues. The CDR3 nucleotides read TGTGCCGCCAGAGCCAGGGGAAGCTACGAGCAGTACTTC. This encodes CAARARGSYEQYF.

Ten or more counts support this clonotype. This chain connects TRBV14 to TRBJ2-1; D gene uncertain. The CDR3 totals 13 residues. V was clipped by 1 base and J by 4 bases, with 5 bases between them. Germline V CDR1 and CDR2: SGHDN, FVKESK. Written as DNA, the CDR3 is TGTGCCAGCAGCCAAGCGCCGTACAATGAGCAGTTCTTC. Its translation is CASSQAPYNEQFF.

This clonotype was seen repeatedly, ten times or more. The chain joins TRBV6-5 to TRBJ2-7, with D hard to call. V shed 3 bases and J shed 7 bases, with 22 bases lying between them. The CDR3 has 16 residues. The V gene's germline CDR1 is MNHEY and CDR2 SVGAGI. The CDR3 DNA is TGTGCCAGCAGTTATGATCCCGGACCCAAAAGGAGTGAGCAGTACTTC. Encoded protein: CASSYDPGPKRSEQYF.

This clonotype came up many times. V usage is TRBV5-1 and J usage is TRBJ1-1; no firm D call. CDR1 is SGHRS and CDR2 is YFSETQ in the germline V gene. This CDR3 region has 16 residues. With 5 bases removed from V and 1 base from J, the gap between germline ends came to 18 bases. DNA for the CDR3: TGCGCCAGCAGAGATGGTTGGAGGCCGTCGAACACTGAAGCTTTCTTT. This gives the protein CASRDGWRPSNTEAFF.

This clonotype was counted many times. V is TRBV7-2 and J is TRBJ2-1; 11 bases are shared with TRBD2. The germline V gene encodes CDR1 SGHTA and CDR2 FQGNSA. The CDR3 loop spans 13 amino acids. Trimming at V came to 3 bases and at J to 15 bases, leaving 7 bases not matched to a gene. The chain's CDR3 is CASSLVAGGRGFF. The DNA of the CDR3 is TGTGCCAGCAGCTTGGTAGCGGGGGGGAGGGGGTTCTTC.

This clonotype was seen many times. The genes are TRBV3-1 and TRBJ2-6, with D hard to call. Germline V gene lookup returns CDR1 LGHDT and CDR2 YNNKEL (reference sequence). V lost 0 bases and J 4 bases, leaving 7 bases between the germline ends. This CDR3 has 15 amino acids. This CDR3 is CASSQETLGANVLTF. The CDR3 nucleotides are TGTGCCAGCAGCCAAGAAACCCTCGGGGCCAACGTCCTGACTTTC.

This clonotype was observed at least ten times. CDR3 sequence reads: CASSLGGLSSYNSPLHF. In DNA form, the CDR3 reads TGCGCCAGCAGCTTGGGAGGCCTGAGCTCCTATAATTCACCCCTCCACTTT. The chain couples TRBV5-1 to TRBJ1-6; D remains ambiguous. This CDR3 has 17 amino acids. CDR1 SGHRS and CDR2 YFSETQ come from the germline V gene. The V and J ends lost 0 bases and 0 bases respectively, with 10 bases between them.

A note on this clonotype: At one of its ends the junction is not consistent with the germline gene, which may arise from a read error. V is TRBV20-1 and J is TRBJ1-5; D gene uncertain. CDR1 and CDR2 (germline): DFQATT, SNEGSKA (reference sequence). The CDR3 runs 15 residues. CDR3 protein: CSARQTDFGGHPHHF. The CDR3 nucleotides are TGCAGTGCTAGACAAACGGACTTTGGTGGGCATCCCCATCATTTT.